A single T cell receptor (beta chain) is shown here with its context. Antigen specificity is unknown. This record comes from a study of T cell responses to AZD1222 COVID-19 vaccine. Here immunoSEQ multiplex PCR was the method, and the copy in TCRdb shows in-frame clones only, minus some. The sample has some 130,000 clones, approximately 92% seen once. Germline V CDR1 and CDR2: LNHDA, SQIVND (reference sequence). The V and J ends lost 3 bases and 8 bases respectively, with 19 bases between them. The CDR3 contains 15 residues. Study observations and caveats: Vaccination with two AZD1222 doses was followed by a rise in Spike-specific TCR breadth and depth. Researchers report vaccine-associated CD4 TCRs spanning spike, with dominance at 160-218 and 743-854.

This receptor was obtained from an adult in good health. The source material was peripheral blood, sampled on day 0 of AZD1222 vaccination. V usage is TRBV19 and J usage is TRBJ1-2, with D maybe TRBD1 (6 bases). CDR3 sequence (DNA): TGTGCCAGTAGTATCGATCGGGACACCACTTCGGGCTACACCTTC. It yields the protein CASSIDRDTTSGYTF.